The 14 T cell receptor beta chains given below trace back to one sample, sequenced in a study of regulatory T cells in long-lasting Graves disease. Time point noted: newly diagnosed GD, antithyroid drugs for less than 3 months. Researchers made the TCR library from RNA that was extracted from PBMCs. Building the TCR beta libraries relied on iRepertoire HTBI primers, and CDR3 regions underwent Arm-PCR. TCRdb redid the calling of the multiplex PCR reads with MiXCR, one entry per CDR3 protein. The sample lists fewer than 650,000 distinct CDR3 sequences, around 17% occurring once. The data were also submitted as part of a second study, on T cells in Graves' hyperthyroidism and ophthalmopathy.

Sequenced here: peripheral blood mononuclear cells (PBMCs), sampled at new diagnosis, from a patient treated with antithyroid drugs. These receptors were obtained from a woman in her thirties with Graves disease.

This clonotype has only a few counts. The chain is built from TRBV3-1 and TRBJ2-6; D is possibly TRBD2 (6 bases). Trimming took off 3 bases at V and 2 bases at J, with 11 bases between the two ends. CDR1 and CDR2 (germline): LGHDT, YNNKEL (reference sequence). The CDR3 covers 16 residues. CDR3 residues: CASSQDGSPGANVLTF. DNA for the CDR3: TGTGCCAGCAGCCAGGACGGGAGCCCTGGGGCCAACGTCCTGACTTTC.

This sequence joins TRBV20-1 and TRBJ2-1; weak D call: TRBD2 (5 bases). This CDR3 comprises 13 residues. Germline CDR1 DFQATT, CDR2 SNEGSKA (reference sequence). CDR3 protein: CRVARGSYNEQFF. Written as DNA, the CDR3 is TGCAGGGTTGCTCGGGGATCCTACAATGAGCAGTTCTTC.

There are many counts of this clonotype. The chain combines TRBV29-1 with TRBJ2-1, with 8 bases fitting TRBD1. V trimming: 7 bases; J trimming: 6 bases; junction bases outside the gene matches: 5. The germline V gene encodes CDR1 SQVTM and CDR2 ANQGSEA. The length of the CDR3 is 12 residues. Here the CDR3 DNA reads TGCAGCGCGAATGGACAGGGCAATGAGCAGTTCTTC. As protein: CSANGQGNEQFF.

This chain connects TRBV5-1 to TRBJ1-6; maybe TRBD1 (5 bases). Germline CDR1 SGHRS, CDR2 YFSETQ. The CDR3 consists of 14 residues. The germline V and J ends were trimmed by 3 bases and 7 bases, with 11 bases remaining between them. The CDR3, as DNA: TGCGCCAGCAGCTCAAACTGGGGGAATTCACCCCTCCACTTT. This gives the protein CASSSNWGNSPLHF. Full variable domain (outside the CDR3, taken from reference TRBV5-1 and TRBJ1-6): KAGVTQTPRYLIKTRGQQVTLSCSPISGHRSVSWYQQTPGQGLQFLFEYFSETQRNKGNFPGRFSGRQFSNSRSEMNVSTLELGDSALYLCASSSNWGNSPLHFGNGTRLTVT.

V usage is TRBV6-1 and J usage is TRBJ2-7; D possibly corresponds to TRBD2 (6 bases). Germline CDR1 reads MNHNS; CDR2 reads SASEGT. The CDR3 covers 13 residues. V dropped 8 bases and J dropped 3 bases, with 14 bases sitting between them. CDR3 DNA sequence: TGTGCCAGCTCCTGGAGGGGAGTCTACGAGCAGTACTTC. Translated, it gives CASSWRGVYEQYF.

CDR3 sequence (DNA): TGTGCCAGTAAGGGGACAGGGACCTCCCTCGGTCAGCCCCAGCATTTT. It codes for CASKGTGTSLGQPQHF. The chain uses TRBV19 and TRBJ1-5, with TRBD1 matching over 9 bases. The CDR3 consists of 16 residues. Germline assignment: CDR1 LNHDA and CDR2 SQIVND (reference sequence). The V gene end was trimmed by 7 bases and the J gene end by 6 bases; junction bases not matched to a gene: 13.

DNA for the CDR3: TGCAGTGCCAGAACTAGCGGGAGGGCCCTCAATGAGCAGTTCTTC. This sequence encodes CSARTSGRALNEQFF. The chain carries TRBV20-1 and TRBJ2-1; 13 bases line up with TRBD2. Germline-derived CDR1 and CDR2 are DFQATT and SNEGSKA (reference sequence). The CDR3 is 15 residues long. J was trimmed by 6 bases and V by 6 bases; bases with no gene match: 8.

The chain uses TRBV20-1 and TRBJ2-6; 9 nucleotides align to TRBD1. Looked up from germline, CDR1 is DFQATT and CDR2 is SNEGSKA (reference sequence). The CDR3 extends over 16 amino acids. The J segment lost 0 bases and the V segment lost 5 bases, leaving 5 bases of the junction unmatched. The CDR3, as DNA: TGCAGTGCTCCCGACAGGGGGTACTCTGGGGCCAACGTCCTGACTTTC. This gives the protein CSAPDRGYSGANVLTF.

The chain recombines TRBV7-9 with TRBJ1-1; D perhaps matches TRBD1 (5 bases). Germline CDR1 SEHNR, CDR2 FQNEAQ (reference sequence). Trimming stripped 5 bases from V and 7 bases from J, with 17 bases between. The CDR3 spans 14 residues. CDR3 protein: CASSPFRGTDEAFF. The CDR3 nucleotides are TGTGCCAGCAGCCCGTTCCGGGGGACTGATGAAGCTTTCTTT.

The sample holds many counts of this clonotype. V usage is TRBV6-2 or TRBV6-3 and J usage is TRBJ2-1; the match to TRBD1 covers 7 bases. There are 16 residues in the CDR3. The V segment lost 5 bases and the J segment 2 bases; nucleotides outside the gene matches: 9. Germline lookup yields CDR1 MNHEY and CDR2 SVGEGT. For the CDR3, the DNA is TGTGCCAGCAGTCCCCGACAGGGAGTGCCCTACAATGAGCAGTTCTTC. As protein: CASSPRQGVPYNEQFF.

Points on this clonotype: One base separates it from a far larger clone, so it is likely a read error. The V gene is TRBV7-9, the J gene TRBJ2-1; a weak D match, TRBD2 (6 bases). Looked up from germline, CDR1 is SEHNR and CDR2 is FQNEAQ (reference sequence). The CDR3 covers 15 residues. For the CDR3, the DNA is TGTGTCAGCAATTCGGGACCGGGAGAGGGATATGAGCAGTTCTTC. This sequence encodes CVSNSGPGEGYEQFF.

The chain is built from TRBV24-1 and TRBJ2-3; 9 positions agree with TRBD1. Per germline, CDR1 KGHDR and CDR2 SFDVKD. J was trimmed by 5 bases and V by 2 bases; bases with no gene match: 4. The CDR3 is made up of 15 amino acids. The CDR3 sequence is CATSDSGQGKDTQYF. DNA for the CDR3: TGTGCCACCAGTGATTCGGGACAGGGTAAAGATACGCAGTATTTT.

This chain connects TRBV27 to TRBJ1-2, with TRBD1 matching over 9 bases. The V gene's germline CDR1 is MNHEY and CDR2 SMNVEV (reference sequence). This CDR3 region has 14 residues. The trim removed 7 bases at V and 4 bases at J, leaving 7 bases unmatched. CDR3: CASNSADRGYGYTF. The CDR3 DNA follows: TGTGCCAGCAACTCCGCGGACAGGGGCTATGGCTACACCTTC.

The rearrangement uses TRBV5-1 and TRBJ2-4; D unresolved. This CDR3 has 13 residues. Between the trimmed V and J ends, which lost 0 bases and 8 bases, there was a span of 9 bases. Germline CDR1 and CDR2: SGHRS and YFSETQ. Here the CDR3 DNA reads TGCGCCAGCAGCTTGGTAGTATCGGACATTCAGTACTTC. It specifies CASSLVVSDIQYF.